The rows below give T cell receptor beta chains drawn from one sample of a study of post-analysis software for immune sequencing data. MiXCR was run by TCRdb on the PCR reads, yielding one entry per CDR3 protein. The data show fewer than 600,000 distinct CDR3 sequences, roughly 45% seen once. The sample taken for sequencing was blood. The receptors derive from a girl aged 10 to 17 with multiple sclerosis. The CDR3 runs from the conserved cysteine through the conserved F or W. D genes are given only for firm matches. Only some rows state a clone size, as once, few, many or a class for expanded clones.

CDR3 length	clone size	V gene	J gene	D gene	CDR3 DNA	CDR3 protein
16	.	TRBV20-1	TRBJ2-7	TRBD2	TGCAGTGCTAGGGGGTATCTAGCGGGAGGGCGTGTCGAGCAGTACTTC	CSARGYLAGGRVEQYF
15	.	TRBV6-1	TRBJ2-1	.	TGTGCCAGCAGTGATCAGAGGCAGGGCTACAATGAGCAGTTCTTC	CASSDQRQGYNEQFF
12	.	TRBV15	TRBJ2-1	.	TGTGCCACCAGCAGCACTAGCTATGAGCAGTTCTTC	CATSSTSYEQFF
15	.	TRBV20-1	TRBJ2-3	TRBD2	TGCAGTGTTCCAAAGGCTAGCGGAGTCACAGATACGCAGTATTTT	CSVPKASGVTDTQYF
16	.	TRBV13	TRBJ2-1	.	TGTGCCAGCAGCCCTAGCAGCGGCAGCGGATACAATGAGCAGTTCTTC	CASSPSSGSGYNEQFF
15	.	TRBV4-1	TRBJ1-2	.	TGCGCCAGCAGCCAAGGTGACACCCGTGGCTATGGCTACACCTTC	CASSQGDTRGYGYTF
10	few	TRBV29-1	TRBJ2-1	.	TGCAGCGTTGAAGCAAGAGAGCAGTTCTTC	CSVEAREQFF
18	.	TRBV5-1	TRBJ2-1	TRBD2	TGCGCCAGCAGCCCATTTACGCCCGGGACTAGCGGGGAGGATGAGCAGTTCTTC	CASSPFTPGTSGEDEQFF
16	.	TRBV29-1	TRBJ2-6	TRBD1	TGCAGCGTTGCCCGGGACAGGGGTAACGGGGCCAACGTCCTGACTTTC	CSVARDRGNGANVLTF
14	.	TRBV20-1	TRBJ1-1	.	TGCAGTGCTAGCCCGTCGCAGGGAAGAACTGAAGCTTTCTTT	CSASPSQGRTEAFF
16	few	TRBV20-1	TRBJ2-1	TRBD1	TGCAGTGCTAGCAGACAGGGACGGGCCTTTTACAATGAGCAGTTCTTC	CSASRQGRAFYNEQFF
13	.	TRBV20-1	TRBJ2-1	.	TGCAGTGCTGGGGGCCCACTAGATCGCGAGCAGTTCTTC	CSAGGPLDREQFF
13	.	TRBV7-2	TRBJ2-7	.	TGTGCCAGCAGCTCGGGACCGCCCTACGAGCAGTACTTC	CASSSGPPYEQYF
12	.	TRBV6-6	TRBJ2-5	.	TGTGCCAGCAGTGACAGGGCAGGGGGGCAGTACTTC	CASSDRAGGQYF
15	.	TRBV9	TRBJ2-3	.	TGTGCCAGCAGCGTAGAGGCGGGCGGAGGAGATACGCAGTATTTT	CASSVEAGGGDTQYF
16	.	TRBV9	TRBJ2-3	.	TGTGCCAGCAGCGTAGGACAGCTAGGATCCACAGATACGCAGTATTTT	CASSVGQLGSTDTQYF